This T cell receptor beta chain was retrieved from a study of cytomegalovirus exposure and HLA in healthy donors. Whole-study findings and limits: Reportedly, TCR beta sequences accurately predicted HLA-A and HLA-B alleles in most subjects.

Remarks on this clone: Antigen unknown.

The ends were cut back, 6 bases at V and 7 bases at J, with 16 bases in the middle. CDR1 is LNHDA and CDR2 is SQIVND in the germline V gene (reference sequence). The CDR3 contains 14 residues. The primer mix had 60 Vbeta and 13 Jbeta primers. Produced via immunoSEQ multiplex PCR; TCRdb's table is partial and in-frame only. The sample has roughly 200,000 clones, roughly 9.4% seen once. The receptor comes from a woman in her twenties or thirties in good health and CMV-seropositive. Sequenced input: PBMCs. The genes are TRBV19 and TRBJ1-5; perhaps TRBD1 as D (5 bases). This CDR3 is CASSLMLAGQPQHF. In nucleotides, the CDR3 is TGTGCCAGTAGCCTTATGCTGGCAGGGCAGCCCCAGCATTTT.